The 17 T cell receptor beta chains below were found in one sample sequenced in a study of T cells in Graves' hyperthyroidism and ophthalmopathy. Amplified TCR beta CDR3 regions derived from RNA transcripts. An initial round of RT-PCR targeting the TCR CDR3 relied on the HTBI primer set. TCRdb used MiXCR to reprocess the multiplex PCR reads, holding one entry per CDR3 protein. This sample yields around 610,000 distinct CDR3 sequences, of which roughly 14% are seen a single time; roughly 4.3% belongs to the top ten. Sequencing was performed on blood. The receptors originated from a woman in her thirties or forties with Graves' ophthalmopathy.

The V gene is TRBV30, the J gene TRBJ1-1; D ambiguous. CDR3 length: 15 amino acids. The V end lost 2 bases, the J end lost 1 base, and 14 bases lay between the germline ends. CDR1 GTSNPN and CDR2 SVGIG come from the germline V gene (reference sequence). The CDR3 DNA follows: TGTGCCTGGAGTCGCCCCCTAGGACCGAACACTGAAGCTTTCTTT. Protein product: CAWSRPLGPNTEAFF. Full variable domain (remainder filled in from reference TRBV30 and TRBJ1-1): SQTIHQWPATLVQPVGSPLSLECTVEGTSNPNLYWYRQAAGRGLQLLFYSVGIGQISSEVPQNLSASRPQDRQFILSSKKLLLSDSGFYLCAWSRPLGPNTEAFFGQGTRLTVV.

This clonotype was picked up many times. The chain has TRBV28 and TRBJ2-7; D is unresolved. Germline CDR1 and CDR2: MDHEN and SYDVKM. The CDR3 runs 14 residues. V lost 5 bases and J 5 bases, leaving 16 bases between the germline ends. The CDR3 DNA sequence: TGTGCCAGCAGTCTCCGACCCGCAATCCACGAGCAGTACTTC. Residues: CASSLRPAIHEQYF. Combining the CDR3 with reference TRBV28 and TRBJ2-7 gives the whole variable domain DVKVTQSSRYLVKRTGEKVFLECVQDMDHENMFWYRQDPGLGLRLIYFSYDVKMKEKGDIPEGYSVSREKKERFSLILESASTNQTSMYLCASSLRPAIHEQYFGPGTRLTVT.

This clonotype was counted many times. The genes are TRBV7-2 and TRBJ2-7, with TRBD2 matching 9 bases. Germline CDR1 and CDR2: SGHTA and FQGNSA. The V gene end was trimmed by 4 bases and the J gene end by 4 bases; junction bases not matched to a gene: 8. This CDR3 spans 15 amino acids. In DNA form, the CDR3 reads TGTGCCAGCAGCTCCATAGCGGGAGAGGTTTACGAGCAGTACTTC. Translating it yields CASSSIAGEVYEQYF.

The sample holds many counts of this clonotype. The chain couples TRBV27 to TRBJ1-5; TRBD1 agrees at 8 bases. Germline V gene sequence: CDR1 MNHEY, CDR2 SMNVEV (reference sequence). Trimming cost V 5 bases and J 5 bases; bases outside gene matches: 8. CDR3 size: 15 residues. CDR3 nucleotides: TGTGCCAGCAGTGAACAGGGGGGTGGCTATCAGCCCCAGCATTTT. It yields the protein CASSEQGGGYQPQHF.

J is TRBJ1-2 and V is TRBV5-1; 10 nucleotides align to TRBD1. The CDR3 consists of 16 residues. V trimming: 4 bases; J trimming: 2 bases; junction bases outside the gene matches: 8. Germline values: CDR1 SGHRS, CDR2 YFSETQ. Written as DNA, the CDR3 is TGCGCCAGCAGCCTGCCGTCGGGACAGGGGAACTATGGCTACACCTTC. Translation gives CASSLPSGQGNYGYTF.

This clonotype has at least ten counts. The V call is TRBV20-1, the J call TRBJ2-2, with D maybe TRBD2 (5 bases). V dropped 3 bases and J dropped 4 bases, with 21 bases sitting between them. This CDR3 is 17 amino acids long. Germline-derived CDR1 and CDR2 are DFQATT and SNEGSKA (reference sequence). The CDR3: CSARLAELVGSTGELFF. The CDR3 DNA reads TGCAGTGCTAGGCTTGCGGAACTAGTAGGGAGCACCGGGGAGCTGTTTTTT.

This clonotype was recorded at least ten times. This chain connects TRBV6-5 to TRBJ1-1; D might be TRBD1 (5 bases). The V end lost 7 bases, the J end lost 7 bases, and 22 bases lay between the germline ends. Germline CDR1 MNHEY, CDR2 SVGAGI. The CDR3 contains 15 residues. The CDR3 protein is CASTSLRQGVGEAFF. The CDR3, as DNA: TGTGCCAGCACTTCCCTCCGCCAAGGGGTTGGTGAAGCTTTCTTT.

Many counts were recorded for this clonotype. V gene TRBV6-2 or TRBV6-3 combines with J gene TRBJ2-7; 9 bases line up with TRBD2. CDR1 MNHEY and CDR2 SVGEGT come from the germline V gene. The J segment lost 0 bases and the V segment lost 8 bases, leaving 8 bases of the junction unmatched. CDR3 length equals 15 residues. In DNA form, the CDR3 reads TGTGCCAGCCGGTATGCGGGACTAGCCTCCTACGAGCAGTACTTC. Amino acid sequence: CASRYAGLASYEQYF.

This clonotype was counted many times. V usage is TRBV28 and J usage is TRBJ2-5; D perhaps matches TRBD2 (5 bases). CDR1 MDHEN and CDR2 SYDVKM come from the germline V gene. This CDR3 is built from 13 residues. Trimming left V 3 bases short and J 5 bases short, with 10 bases between. The CDR3 coding sequence is TGTGCCAGCAGTTTGAGGGAAGGGGAGACCCAGTACTTC. It is translated as CASSLREGETQYF.

This clonotype was counted many times. At one end the junction does not follow the germline gene, possibly because of a read error. For the CDR3, the DNA is TGTGCCAGCAGCGTAGACAGTTGGGAGCAGTACTTC. Encoded protein: CASSVDSWEQYF. The chain carries TRBV11-2 and TRBJ2-7; possibly TRBD1 for D (5 bases). Germline loops: CDR1 SGHAT, CDR2 FQNNGV. The CDR3 runs 12 residues.

Ten or more counts support this clonotype. V usage is TRBV11-2 and J usage is TRBJ1-1; D unclear. The germline V gene encodes CDR1 SGHAT and CDR2 FQNNGV. Trimming left V 1 base short and J 5 bases short, with 8 bases between. CDR3 length equals 13 residues. The CDR3 nucleotides read TGTGCCAGCAGCTTAGGTCTTGGGACTGAAGCTTTCTTT. Amino acids: CASSLGLGTEAFF.

The chain couples TRBV7-3 to TRBJ1-1; unclear D gene. V gave up 3 bases and J gave up 3 bases, with 8 bases separating them. The germline CDR1 and CDR2 sequences are SGHTA and FQGTGA. This CDR3 has 13 residues. The CDR3: CASSFFPDTEAFF. In DNA, the CDR3 is TGTGCCAGCAGCTTCTTCCCGGACACTGAAGCTTTCTTT.

This clonotype was observed at least ten times. The V call is TRBV15, the J call TRBJ1-5; perhaps TRBD1 as D (5 bases). V was pared by 1 base and J by 2 bases, with 12 bases between. CDR1 and CDR2 from the germline V gene are LNHNV and YYDKDF (reference sequence). The length of the CDR3 is 16 residues. CDR3 coding DNA: TGTGCCACCAGCAGAGGAGGGACGGGTGGCAATCAGCCCCAGCATTTT. Encoded protein: CATSRGGTGGNQPQHF.

The gene calls are TRBV27 and TRBJ1-5; the D gene is possibly TRBD1 (5 bases). Germline V gene data show CDR1 as MNHEY and CDR2 as SMNVEV (reference sequence). Trimming stripped 8 bases from V and 4 bases from J, with 15 bases between. The CDR3 totals 14 residues. CDR3 in amino acids: CASSAGRINQPQHF. CDR3 sequence (DNA): TGTGCCAGCTCGGCGGGACGGATAAATCAGCCCCAGCATTTT.

This clonotype was counted only a few times. The V call is TRBV19, the J call TRBJ2-3; 8 bases align to TRBD1. J was trimmed by 4 bases and V by 5 bases; bases with no gene match: 5. In germline, CDR1 is LNHDA, CDR2 SQIVND (reference sequence). This CDR3 is 14 amino acids long. CDR3 residues: CASSEDRESDTQYF. CDR3 bases: TGTGCCAGTAGTGAGGACAGGGAGTCAGATACGCAGTATTTT.

The rearrangement uses TRBV6-2 or TRBV6-3 and TRBJ2-7, with a possible D match to TRBD2 (6 bases). Trimming cost V 2 bases and J 3 bases, with 11 bases left between them. Germline V gene sequence: CDR1 MNHEY, CDR2 SVGEGT. The CDR3 length is 14 residues. The CDR3 DNA reads as TGTGCCAGCAGTTACGCCGGAGGGTTCTACGAGCAGTACTTC. Translating gives CASSYAGGFYEQYF.

This chain links TRBV27 with TRBJ2-5; 8 nucleotides align to TRBD2. Germline V gene sequence: CDR1 MNHEY, CDR2 SMNVEV (reference sequence). The CDR3 length is 11 residues. V was pared by 3 bases and J by 9 bases, with 0 bases of the junction left unmatched. CDR3 DNA sequence: TGTGCCAGCAGTTTCGGGAGGGCCCAGTACTTC. It yields the protein CASSFGRAQYF.